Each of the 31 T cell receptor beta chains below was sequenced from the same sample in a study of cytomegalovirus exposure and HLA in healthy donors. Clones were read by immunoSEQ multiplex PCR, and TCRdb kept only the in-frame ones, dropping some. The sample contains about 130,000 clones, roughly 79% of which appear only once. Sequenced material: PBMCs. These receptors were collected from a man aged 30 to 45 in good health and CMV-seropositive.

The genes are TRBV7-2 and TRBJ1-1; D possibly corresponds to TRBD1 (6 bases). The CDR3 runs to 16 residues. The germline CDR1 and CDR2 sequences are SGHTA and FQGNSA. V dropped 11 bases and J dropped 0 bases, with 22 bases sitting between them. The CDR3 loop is CACGPGRGDMNTEAFF. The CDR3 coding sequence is TGTGCCTGTGGGCCGGGCCGGGGGGACATGAACACTGAAGCTTTCTTT.

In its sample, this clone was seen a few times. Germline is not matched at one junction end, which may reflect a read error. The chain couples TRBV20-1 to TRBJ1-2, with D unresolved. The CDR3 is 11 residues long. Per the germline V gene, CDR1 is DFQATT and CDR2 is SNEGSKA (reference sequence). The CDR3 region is CSARVNNGYTF. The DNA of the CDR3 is TGCAGTGCTAGAGTTAACAATGGCTACACCTTC.

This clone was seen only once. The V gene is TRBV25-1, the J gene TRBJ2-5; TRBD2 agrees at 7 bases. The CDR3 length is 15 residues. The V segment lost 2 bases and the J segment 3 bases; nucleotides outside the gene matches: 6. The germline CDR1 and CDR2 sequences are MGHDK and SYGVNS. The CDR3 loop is CASSERGRGEETQYF. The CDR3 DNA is TGTGCCAGCAGTGAACGGGGTCGGGGGGAAGAGACCCAGTACTTC.

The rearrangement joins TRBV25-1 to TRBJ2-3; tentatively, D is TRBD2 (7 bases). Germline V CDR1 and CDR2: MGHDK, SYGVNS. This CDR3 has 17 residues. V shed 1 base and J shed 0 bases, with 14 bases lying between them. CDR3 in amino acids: CASSEFRGGASTDTQYF. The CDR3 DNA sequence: TGTGCCAGCAGTGAATTTCGAGGGGGGGCCAGCACAGATACGCAGTATTTT.

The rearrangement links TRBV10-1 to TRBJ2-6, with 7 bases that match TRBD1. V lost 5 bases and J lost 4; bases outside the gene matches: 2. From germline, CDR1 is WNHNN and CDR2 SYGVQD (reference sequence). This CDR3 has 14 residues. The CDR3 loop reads CASSTGAGANVLTF. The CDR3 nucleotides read TGCGCCAGCAGTACAGGGGCCGGGGCCAACGTCCTGACTTTC.

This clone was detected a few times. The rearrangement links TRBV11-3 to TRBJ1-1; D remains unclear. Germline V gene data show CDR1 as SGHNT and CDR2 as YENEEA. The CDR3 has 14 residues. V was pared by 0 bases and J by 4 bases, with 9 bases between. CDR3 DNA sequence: TGTGCCAGCAGCTTAGATTCCCGGAGCACTGAAGCTTTCTTT. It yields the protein CASSLDSRSTEAFF. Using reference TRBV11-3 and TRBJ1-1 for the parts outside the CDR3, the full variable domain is EAGVVQSPRYKIIEKKQPVAFWCNPISGHNTLYWYLQNLGQGPELLIRYENEEAVDDSQLPKDRFSAERLKGVDSTLKIQPAELGDSAVYLCASSLDSRSTEAFFGQGTRLTVV.

CDR3 sequence (DNA): TGCGCCAGCAGCCAGCGTGAGGGGGAGAACACTGAAGCTTTCTTT. Its translation: CASSQREGENTEAFF. This chain joins TRBV5-1 and TRBJ1-1, with D perhaps matching TRBD1 (6 bases). The ends were cut back, 4 bases at V and 1 base at J, with 14 bases in the middle. Germline loops: CDR1 SGHRS, CDR2 YFSETQ. The CDR3 has 15 residues.

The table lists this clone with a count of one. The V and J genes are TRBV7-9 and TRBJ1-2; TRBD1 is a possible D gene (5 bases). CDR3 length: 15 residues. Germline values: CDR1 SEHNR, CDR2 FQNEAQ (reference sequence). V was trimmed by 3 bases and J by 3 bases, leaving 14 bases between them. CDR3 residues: CASSFWGVFDYGYTF. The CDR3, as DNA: TGTGCCAGCAGCTTTTGGGGGGTCTTTGACTATGGCTACACCTTC.

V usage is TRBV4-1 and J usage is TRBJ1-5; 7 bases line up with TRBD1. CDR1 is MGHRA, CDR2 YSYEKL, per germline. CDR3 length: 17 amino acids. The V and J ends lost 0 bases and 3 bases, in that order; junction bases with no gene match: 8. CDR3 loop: CASSQDPAGTDNQPQHF. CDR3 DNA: TGCGCCAGCAGCCAAGACCCTGCCGGGACAGACAATCAGCCCCAGCATTTT.

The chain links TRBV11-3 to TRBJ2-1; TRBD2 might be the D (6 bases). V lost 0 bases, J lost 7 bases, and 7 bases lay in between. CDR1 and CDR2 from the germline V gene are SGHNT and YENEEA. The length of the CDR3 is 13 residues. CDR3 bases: TGTGCCAGCAGCTTAGATCTAGCGAATGAGCAGTTCTTC. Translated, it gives CASSLDLANEQFF.

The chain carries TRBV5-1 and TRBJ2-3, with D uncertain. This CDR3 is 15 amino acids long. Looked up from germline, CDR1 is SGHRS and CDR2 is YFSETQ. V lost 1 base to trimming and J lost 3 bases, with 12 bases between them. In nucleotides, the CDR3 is TGCGCCAGCAGCTTGCAGGATATGAGAACAGATACGCAGTATTTT. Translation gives CASSLQDMRTDTQYF.

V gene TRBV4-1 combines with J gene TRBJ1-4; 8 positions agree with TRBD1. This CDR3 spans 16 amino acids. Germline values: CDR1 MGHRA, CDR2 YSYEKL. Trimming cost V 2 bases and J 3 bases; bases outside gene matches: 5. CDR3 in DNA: TGCGCCAGCAGCCAATTACCGGGACAGGCTAATGAAAAACTGTTTTTT. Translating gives CASSQLPGQANEKLFF.

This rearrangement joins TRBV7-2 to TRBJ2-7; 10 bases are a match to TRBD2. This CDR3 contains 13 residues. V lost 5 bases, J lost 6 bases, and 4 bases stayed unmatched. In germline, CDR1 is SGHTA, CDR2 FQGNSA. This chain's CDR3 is CASSMGLASEQYF. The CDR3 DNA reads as TGTGCCAGCAGCATGGGACTAGCGAGCGAGCAGTACTTC.

The CDR3 DNA sequence: TGTGCCAGCAGTGAAGGGACTAGCGGGAAAGAGACCCAGTACTTC. It specifies CASSEGTSGKETQYF. The chain uses TRBV25-1 and TRBJ2-5; TRBD2 aligns across 13 bases. With V trimmed by 2 bases and J by 3 bases, 0 bases remained unmatched. Germline CDR1 MGHDK, CDR2 SYGVNS. The CDR3 spans 15 residues.

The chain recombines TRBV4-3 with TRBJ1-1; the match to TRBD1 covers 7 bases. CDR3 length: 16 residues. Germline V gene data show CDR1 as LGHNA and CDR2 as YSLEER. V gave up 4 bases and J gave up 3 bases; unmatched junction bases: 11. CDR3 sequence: CASSRDTGQSYTEAFF. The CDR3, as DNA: TGCGCCAGCAGCCGGGACACGGGACAGTCTTACACTGAAGCTTTCTTT.

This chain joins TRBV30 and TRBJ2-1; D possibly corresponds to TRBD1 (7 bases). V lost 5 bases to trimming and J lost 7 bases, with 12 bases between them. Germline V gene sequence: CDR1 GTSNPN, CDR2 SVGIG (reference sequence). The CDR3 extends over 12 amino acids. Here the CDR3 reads CAWAQGGNEQFF. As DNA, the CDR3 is TGTGCCTGGGCCCAGGGGGGAAATGAGCAGTTCTTC.

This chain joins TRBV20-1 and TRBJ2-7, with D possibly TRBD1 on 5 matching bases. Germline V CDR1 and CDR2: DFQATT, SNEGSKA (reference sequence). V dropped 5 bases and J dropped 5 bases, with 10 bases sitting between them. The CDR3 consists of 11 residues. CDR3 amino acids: CSAYTGDEQYF. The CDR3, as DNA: TGCAGTGCTTATACAGGAGACGAGCAGTACTTC.

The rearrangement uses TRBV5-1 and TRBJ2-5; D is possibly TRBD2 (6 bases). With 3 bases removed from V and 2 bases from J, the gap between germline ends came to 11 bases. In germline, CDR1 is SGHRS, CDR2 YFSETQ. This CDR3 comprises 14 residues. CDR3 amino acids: CASSSRGTQETQYF. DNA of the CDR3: TGCGCCAGCAGCTCTCGTGGGACTCAAGAGACCCAGTACTTC.

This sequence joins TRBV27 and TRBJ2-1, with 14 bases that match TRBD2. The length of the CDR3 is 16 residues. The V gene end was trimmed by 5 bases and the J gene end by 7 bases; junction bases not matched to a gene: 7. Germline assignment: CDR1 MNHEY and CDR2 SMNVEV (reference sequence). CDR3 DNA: TGTGCCAGCAGTCCCCGGACTAGCGGGGGGACTAATGAGCAGTTCTTC. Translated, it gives CASSPRTSGGTNEQFF.

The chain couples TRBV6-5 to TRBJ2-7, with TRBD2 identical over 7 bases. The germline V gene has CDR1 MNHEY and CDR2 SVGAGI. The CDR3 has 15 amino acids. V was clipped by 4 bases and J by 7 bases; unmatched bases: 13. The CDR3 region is CASSSHWGGEGEQYF. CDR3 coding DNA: TGTGCCAGCAGTTCCCACTGGGGGGGAGAGGGGGAGCAGTACTTC.

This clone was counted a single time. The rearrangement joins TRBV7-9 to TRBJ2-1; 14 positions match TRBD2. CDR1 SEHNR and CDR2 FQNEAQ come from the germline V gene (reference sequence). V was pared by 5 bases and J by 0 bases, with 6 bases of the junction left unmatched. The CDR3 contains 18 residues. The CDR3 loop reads CASSPGTSGGSSYNEQFF. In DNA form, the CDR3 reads TGTGCCAGCAGCCCAGGGACTAGCGGGGGTAGCTCCTACAATGAGCAGTTCTTC.

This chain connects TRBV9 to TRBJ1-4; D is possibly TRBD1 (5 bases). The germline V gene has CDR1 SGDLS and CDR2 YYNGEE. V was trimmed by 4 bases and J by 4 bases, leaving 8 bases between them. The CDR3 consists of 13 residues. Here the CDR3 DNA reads TGTGCCAGCAGCATGGACATTAATGAAAAACTGTTTTTT. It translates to CASSMDINEKLFF.

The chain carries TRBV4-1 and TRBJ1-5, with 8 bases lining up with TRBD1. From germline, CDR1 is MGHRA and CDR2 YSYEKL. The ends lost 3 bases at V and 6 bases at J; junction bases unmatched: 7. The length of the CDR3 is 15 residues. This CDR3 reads CASSHPQGAGQPQHF. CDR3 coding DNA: TGCGCCAGCAGCCACCCCCAGGGGGCCGGTCAGCCCCAGCATTTT.

Here the CDR3 reads CASNNQGPGGEQYF. For the CDR3, the DNA is TGTGCCAGCAACAACCAAGGGCCAGGGGGCGAGCAGTACTTC. The J gene is TRBJ2-7, the V gene TRBV7-9; 7 bases line up with TRBD1. Germline loops: CDR1 SEHNR, CDR2 FQNEAQ (reference sequence). The ends lost 7 bases at V and 6 bases at J; junction bases unmatched: 12. This CDR3 comprises 14 residues.

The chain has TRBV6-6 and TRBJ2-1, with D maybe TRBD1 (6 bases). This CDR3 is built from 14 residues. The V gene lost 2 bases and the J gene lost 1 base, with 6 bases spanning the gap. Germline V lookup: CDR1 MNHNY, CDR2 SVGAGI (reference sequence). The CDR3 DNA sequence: TGTGCCAGCAGTTACGGGACATCCTACAATGAGCAGTTCTTC. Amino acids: CASSYGTSYNEQFF.

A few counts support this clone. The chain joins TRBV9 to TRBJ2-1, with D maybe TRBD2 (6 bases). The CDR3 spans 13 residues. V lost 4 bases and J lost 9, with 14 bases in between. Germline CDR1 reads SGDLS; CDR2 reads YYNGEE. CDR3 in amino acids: CASSWGDGTEQFF. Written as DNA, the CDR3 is TGTGCCAGCAGCTGGGGGGACGGGACTGAGCAGTTCTTC.

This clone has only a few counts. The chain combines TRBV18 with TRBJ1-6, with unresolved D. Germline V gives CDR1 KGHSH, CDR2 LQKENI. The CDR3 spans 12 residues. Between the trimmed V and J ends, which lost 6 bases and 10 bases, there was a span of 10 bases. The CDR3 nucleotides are TGTGCCAGCTCCCTCGGGTTGTCACCCCTCCACTTT. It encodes CASSLGLSPLHF.

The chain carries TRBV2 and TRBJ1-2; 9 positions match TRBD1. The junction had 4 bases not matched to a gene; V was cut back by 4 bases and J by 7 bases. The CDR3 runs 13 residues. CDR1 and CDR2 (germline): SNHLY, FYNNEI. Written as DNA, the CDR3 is TGTGCCAGCAGTGTTACAGGGGGCGTTGGCTACACCTTC. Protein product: CASSVTGGVGYTF. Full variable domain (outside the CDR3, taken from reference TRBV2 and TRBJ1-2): EPEVTQTPSHQVTQMGQEVILRCVPISNHLYFYWYRQILGQKVEFLVSFYNNEISEKSEIFDDQFSVERPDGSNFTLKIRSTKLEDSAMYFCASSVTGGVGYTFGSGTRLTVV.

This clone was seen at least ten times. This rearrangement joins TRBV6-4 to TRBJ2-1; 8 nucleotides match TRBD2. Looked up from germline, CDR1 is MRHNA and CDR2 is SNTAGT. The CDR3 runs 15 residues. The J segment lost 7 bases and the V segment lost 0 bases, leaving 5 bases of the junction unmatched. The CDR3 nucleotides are TGTGCCAGCAGTGACTCGCCTAGCGGGTATAATGAGCAGTTCTTC. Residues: CASSDSPSGYNEQFF.

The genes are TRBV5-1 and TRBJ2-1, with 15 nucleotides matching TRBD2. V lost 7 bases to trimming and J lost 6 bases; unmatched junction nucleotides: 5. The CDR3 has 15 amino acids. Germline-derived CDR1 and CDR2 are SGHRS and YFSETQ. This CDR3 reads CASHSGLAGGNEQFF. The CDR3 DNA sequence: TGCGCCAGCCACTCGGGACTAGCGGGAGGCAATGAGCAGTTCTTC. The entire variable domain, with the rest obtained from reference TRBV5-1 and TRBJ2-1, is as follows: KAGVTQTPRYLIKTRGQQVTLSCSPISGHRSVSWYQQTPGQGLQFLFEYFSETQRNKGNFPGRFSGRQFSNSRSEMNVSTLELGDSALYLCASHSGLAGGNEQFFGPGTRLTVL.

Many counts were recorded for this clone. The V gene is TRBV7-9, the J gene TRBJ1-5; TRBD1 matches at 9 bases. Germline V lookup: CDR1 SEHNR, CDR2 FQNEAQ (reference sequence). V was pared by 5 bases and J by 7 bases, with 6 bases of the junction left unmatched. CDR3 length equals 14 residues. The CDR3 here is CASSLTGGRQPQHF. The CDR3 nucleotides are TGTGCCAGCAGCCTGACAGGGGGAAGGCAGCCCCAGCATTTT. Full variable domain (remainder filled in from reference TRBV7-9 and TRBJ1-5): DTGVSQNPRHKITKRGQNVTFRCDPISEHNRLYWYRQTLGQGPEFLTYFQNEAQLEKSRLLSDRFSAERPKGSFSTLEIQRTEQGDSAMYLCASSLTGGRQPQHFGDGTRLSIL.